This record concerns one T cell receptor beta chain sequence. Its target is unknown. Use of 60 Vbeta and 13 Jbeta primers characterized the PCR. In the authors' workflow: Approximately 79 million unique TCR beta chains, roughly 11 million of them shared, were counted by a later analysis. The table came from immunoSEQ multiplex PCR; TCRdb's copy has only in-frame clones and leaves some out. The DNA gave D and trimming, while V, J and clone size come from that table. This sample has 37,000 or so clones, with around 70% found just once. The data belong to a study of cytomegalovirus exposure and HLA in healthy donors. General observations from the study: Later analysis associated a missense DCLRE1C variant with TCR beta V- and J-gene trimming. Cytomegalovirus status, reportedly, was diagnosed with high specificity and sensitivity by the classifier. Apart from CMV serostatus, no immune exposure information was available.

This CDR3 has 15 residues. Germline assignment: CDR1 MDHEN and CDR2 SYDVKM. The ends lost 5 bases at V and 7 bases at J; junction bases unmatched: 8. The clonotype comes from a man aged 25-45 years in good health and CMV-seronegative. Sequenced sample: PBMCs. V and J are TRBV28 and TRBJ1-6, with TRBD1 identical over 7 bases. CDR3 nucleotides: TGTGCCAGCAGTCCCCTGGCAGGGGGGAATTCACCCCTCCACTTT. This encodes CASSPLAGGNSPLHF.